This entry lists 7 T cell receptor beta chains sequenced from one sample in a study of shared clonotypes between healthy human individuals. Measured with immunoSEQ multiplex PCR; TCRdb has only the in-frame clones, and not every one. Among over a million clones, 98% were seen once, and the ten largest hold roughly 0.45%. Sequencing was performed on naive CD4+ T cells sorted from blood. The subset: CD45RA+ positively selected. These receptors were collected from a man aged 25-45 years in good health.

This sequence joins TRBV18 and TRBJ2-1; 10 bases match TRBD2. The CDR3 extends over 16 amino acids. J gave up 8 bases and V 4 bases, and 11 bases lay outside the gene matches. The germline CDR1 and CDR2 sequences are KGHSH and LQKENI. The CDR3 DNA is TGTGCCAGCTCACAAAAAGCTAGCGGGAGTTTGGATGAGCAGTTCTTC. Amino acid sequence: CASSQKASGSLDEQFF.

The gene calls are TRBV5-6 and TRBJ2-7; D is possibly TRBD2 (6 bases). The CDR3 contains 14 residues. V was pared by 0 bases and J by 6 bases, with 13 bases between. Germline V gives CDR1 SGHDT, CDR2 YYEEEE. DNA of the CDR3: TGTGCCAGCAGCTTGGCTGGGCAGGGAGGCGAGCAGTACTTC. This codes for CASSLAGQGGEQYF.

The chain employs TRBV7-6 and TRBJ2-3, with a tentative D call TRBD1 (5 bases). Germline V gene data show CDR1 as SGHVS and CDR2 as FNYEAQ. V dropped 3 bases and J dropped 1 base, with 23 bases sitting between them. The CDR3 loop spans 19 amino acids. CDR3 coding DNA: TGTGCCAGCAGCTTTTTGCAGGGATTAGCAAGTTCCGGCACAGATACGCAGTATTTT. Translation gives CASSFLQGLASSGTDTQYF.

About this clone itself: The sample carries other DNA sequences with the same CDR3. The gene calls are TRBV18 and TRBJ2-1; D not certain. V was clipped by 2 bases and J by 0 bases, with 8 bases between them. This CDR3 spans 15 amino acids. Germline CDR1 and CDR2: KGHSH and LQKENI. CDR3 sequence: CASSPTGSSYNEQFF. The CDR3 DNA sequence: TGTGCCAGCTCACCAACGGGCAGCTCCTACAATGAGCAGTTCTTC.

V gene TRBV28 combines with J gene TRBJ2-1, with TRBD2 matching 8 bases. The V segment lost 6 bases and the J segment 6 bases; nucleotides outside the gene matches: 10. The CDR3 has 15 residues. Germline assignment: CDR1 MDHEN and CDR2 SYDVKM. As DNA, the CDR3 is TGTGCCAGCAGCCCTCCAGGACTAGCAGGCAATGAGCAGTTCTTC. Residues: CASSPPGLAGNEQFF.

This clone was picked up one time. V is TRBV28 and J is TRBJ1-2; 9 nucleotides line up with TRBD1. Losses at the gene ends were 5 bases for V and 7 bases for J; bases not matched to a gene: 5. The CDR3 runs 13 residues. The germline CDR1 and CDR2 sequences are MDHEN and SYDVKM. CDR3 nucleotide sequence: TGTGCCAGCAGTGACAGGGGGTATGGTGGCTACACCTTC. The encoded protein is CASSDRGYGGYTF.

This rearrangement joins TRBV6-5 to TRBJ2-1; D call uncertain. The CDR3 has 15 residues. Trimming cost V 2 bases and J 4 bases, with 12 bases left between them. Germline V gene sequence: CDR1 MNHEY, CDR2 SVGAGI. CDR3 region: CASSYQPLDYNEQFF. Written as DNA, the CDR3 is TGTGCCAGCAGTTACCAGCCCCTTGATTACAATGAGCAGTTCTTC.